This paragraph covers one TCR beta chain sequence. Its antigen is as yet unknown. Trimming stripped 0 bases from V and 0 bases from J, with 11 bases between. Germline values: CDR1 SGHTA, CDR2 FQGNSA. The CDR3 totals 16 residues. This sample was taken from a study of blood T cells in healthy people across ages. A second about 6 to 12 cycle PCR used barcoded and J-beta primers. In TCRdb, the 5' RACE reads were re-called with MiXCR into one record per CDR3 protein. The sample lists around 1,100,000 distinct CDR3 sequences; roughly two fifths were seen once. Study outcomes and limitations: Comparison with aged donors showed that long-lived donors had more naive CD4+ cells and higher diversity.

The V gene is TRBV7-2, the J gene TRBJ1-2; D may be TRBD1 (5 bases). Specimen: blood. This sequence was found in a man between 18 and 29 years old in good health. The CDR3 DNA reads as TGTGCCAGCAGCTTAGCAGCGGGACTAGCTAACTATGGCTACACCTTC. This translates into CASSLAAGLANYGYTF.